What follows are 27 T cell receptor beta chains derived from one specimen sequenced in a study of beta chain features in type 1 diabetes. General study points: Patients with Type 1 diabetes showed moderately but significantly shorter TCRB CDR3s in all four CD4+ subsets.

Expressed TCRB transcripts were sequenced after all isolated RNA was converted to cDNA. TCRdb's copy holds only in-frame clones and misses some; the assay was immunoSEQ multiplex PCR. The sample consists of approximately 150,000 clones, 7.5% to 9.5% of them appearing once. These receptors have no known antigen. The material sequenced was central memory CD4+ T cells from blood. Source of these receptors: a man aged 25-45 years with type 1 diabetes.

This clone was seen a handful of times. The chain couples TRBV2 to TRBJ2-2; 11 bases map to TRBD2. This CDR3 has 17 amino acids. Germline-derived CDR1 and CDR2 are SNHLY and FYNNEI. The trim removed 0 bases at V and 4 bases at J, leaving 4 bases unmatched. In DNA, the CDR3 is TGTGCCAGCAGTGAAGCTAGCGGGGGGGCGAGCACCGGGGAGCTGTTTTTT. The encoded protein is CASSEASGGASTGELFF. Variable domain in full (rest from reference TRBV2 and TRBJ2-2): EPEVTQTPSHQVTQMGQEVILRCVPISNHLYFYWYRQILGQKVEFLVSFYNNEISEKSEIFDDQFSVERPDGSNFTLKIRSTKLEDSAMYFCASSEASGGASTGELFFGEGSRLTVL.

In its sample, this clone was seen a few times. The chain joins TRBV7-8 to TRBJ1-2; 7 bases agree with TRBD1. V dropped 4 bases and J dropped 3; count of bases not matched to a gene: 2. This CDR3 is built from 13 residues. Germline CDR1 SGHVS, CDR2 FQNEAQ. CDR3 coding DNA: TGTGCCAGCAGCTGGGGGACAGACTATGGCTACACCTTC. Its translation: CASSWGTDYGYTF. The full variable domain, its missing parts supplied by reference TRBV7-8 and TRBJ1-2, is GAGVSQSPRYKVAKRGQDVALRCDPISGHVSLFWYQQALGQGPEFLTYFQNEAQLDKSGLPSDRFFAERPEGSVSTLKIQRTQQEDSAVYLCASSWGTDYGYTFGSGTRLTVV.

V is TRBV7-9 and J is TRBJ2-1; D perhaps matches TRBD2 (5 bases). Germline V CDR1 and CDR2: SEHNR, FQNEAQ (reference sequence). Trimming took 5 bases from V and 9 from J, leaving 14 bases between them. The CDR3 spans 13 residues. The CDR3 nucleotides read TGTGCCAGCAGCAAACCGTCGGCGGGTGAGCAGTTCTTC. This codes for CASSKPSAGEQFF.

V gene TRBV28 combines with J gene TRBJ2-7; perhaps TRBD2 as D (6 bases). Trimming removed 5 bases from V and 3 bases from J, with 17 bases in between. The CDR3 totals 15 residues. Per the germline V gene, CDR1 is MDHEN and CDR2 is SYDVKM. The CDR3: CASSLPPPRGYEQYF. CDR3 nucleotide sequence: TGTGCCAGCAGTCTCCCTCCGCCGCGGGGCTACGAGCAGTACTTC.

The chain recombines TRBV4-2 with TRBJ1-3; D is undetermined. The V end lost 4 bases, the J end lost 0 bases, and 7 bases lay between the germline ends. Germline V lookup: CDR1 LGHNA, CDR2 YNFKEQ. This CDR3 is 14 amino acids long. The CDR3 region has the DNA TGTGCCAGCAGCCGAGACATCTCTGGAAACACCATATATTTT. Its translation is CASSRDISGNTIYF.

This sequence joins TRBV5-1 and TRBJ1-1; no reliable D call. Trimming took off 3 bases at V and 0 bases at J, with 6 bases between the two ends. Per the germline V gene, CDR1 is SGHRS and CDR2 is YFSETQ. The CDR3 consists of 13 residues. The CDR3 loop reads CASSSRVNTEAFF. The CDR3 nucleotides read TGCGCCAGCAGCTCCCGCGTGAACACTGAAGCTTTCTTT.

V and J are TRBV4-3 and TRBJ1-4, with D unclear. V was clipped by 0 bases and J by 4 bases, with 12 bases between them. Germline V gene data show CDR1 as LGHNA and CDR2 as YSLEER. The CDR3 spans 16 residues. CDR3 loop: CASSQDGRGSNEKLFF. CDR3 nucleotides: TGCGCCAGCAGCCAAGATGGCAGAGGTAGTAATGAAAAACTGTTTTTT.

This clone has just a few counts. The gene calls are TRBV28 and TRBJ1-2; D possibly corresponds to TRBD1 (6 bases). In germline, CDR1 is MDHEN, CDR2 SYDVKM. CDR3 length equals 16 residues. Between the trimmed V and J ends, which lost 2 bases and 2 bases, there was a span of 15 bases. The CDR3 DNA reads as TGTGCCAGCAGTTTACCGATACAGGGTTGGAACTATGGCTACACCTTC. This sequence encodes CASSLPIQGWNYGYTF.

In its sample, this clone was seen a few times. The V and J genes are TRBV10-2 and TRBJ2-3; tentative D call: TRBD1 (6 bases). Trimming pared 3 bases from V and 0 bases from J, leaving 10 bases between. The CDR3 runs 15 residues. Germline V gene lookup returns CDR1 WSHSY and CDR2 SAAADI. The CDR3, as DNA: TGCGCCAGCAGTGATAGGCAGGGGAGCACAGATACGCAGTATTTT. The encoded protein is CASSDRQGSTDTQYF.

The chain combines TRBV11-2 with TRBJ2-5; TRBD2 aligns across 9 bases. The CDR3 has 14 residues. Losses at the gene ends were 2 bases for V and 5 bases for J; bases not matched to a gene: 3. Germline CDR1 is SGHAT and CDR2 is FQNNGV. DNA for the CDR3: TGTGCCAGCAGCTTACGCGGGGGGGAGGAGACCCAGTACTTC. Residues: CASSLRGGEETQYF.

The chain is built from TRBV7-6 and TRBJ2-3; the D gene is possibly TRBD2 (6 bases). This CDR3 is built from 14 residues. V gave up 1 base and J gave up 6 bases, with 11 bases separating them. Germline loops: CDR1 SGHVS, CDR2 FNYEAQ. CDR3 sequence reads: CASSLVSAGDTQYF. In DNA form, the CDR3 reads TGTGCCAGCAGCTTAGTATCGGCGGGGGATACGCAGTATTTT.

Here the CDR3 DNA reads TGCGCCAGCAGCATAGACGGGGGAATCTCCTACGAGCAGTACTTC. It yields the protein CASSIDGGISYEQYF. This chain joins TRBV5-1 and TRBJ2-7; D might be TRBD2 (6 bases). The CDR3 has 15 residues. Germline V lookup: CDR1 SGHRS, CDR2 YFSETQ. V was pared by 4 bases and J by 0 bases, with 14 bases between. Drawing the rest from reference TRBV5-1 and TRBJ2-7, the complete variable domain is KAGVTQTPRYLIKTRGQQVTLSCSPISGHRSVSWYQQTPGQGLQFLFEYFSETQRNKGNFPGRFSGRQFSNSRSEMNVSTLELGDSALYLCASSIDGGISYEQYFGPGTRLTVT.

This rearrangement joins TRBV25-1 to TRBJ2-7; D is perhaps TRBD1 (5 bases). CDR1 is MGHDK and CDR2 is SYGVNS in the germline V gene. With 5 bases removed from V and 5 bases from J, the gap between germline ends came to 13 bases. This CDR3 has 13 residues. The DNA for the CDR3 is TGTGCCAGCAGTCTACCCTCAGGGAACGAGCAGTACTTC. The encoded protein is CASSLPSGNEQYF.

This clone was seen only a few times. This chain connects TRBV5-1 to TRBJ1-4; TRBD1 is a possible D gene (6 bases). There are 14 residues in the CDR3. Trimming cost V 4 bases and J 8 bases, with 15 bases left between them. The germline V gene encodes CDR1 SGHRS and CDR2 YFSETQ. Here the CDR3 reads CASSLTGPGEKLFF. The CDR3 nucleotides are TGCGCCAGCAGCCTGACAGGACCGGGGGAAAAACTGTTTTTT.

J is TRBJ2-3 and V is TRBV11-2; D is possibly TRBD2 (5 bases). Germline V gives CDR1 SGHAT, CDR2 FQNNGV. V was trimmed by 2 bases and J by 6 bases, leaving 9 bases between them. The CDR3 spans 13 residues. The CDR3 loop is CASSLSAEDTQYF. CDR3 nucleotide sequence: TGTGCCAGCAGCTTATCAGCGGAGGATACGCAGTATTTT. Full variable domain (outside the CDR3, taken from reference TRBV11-2 and TRBJ2-3): EAGVAQSPRYKIIEKRQSVAFWCNPISGHATLYWYQQILGQGPKLLIQFQNNGVVDDSQLPKDRFSAERLKGVDSTLKIQPAKLEDSAVYLCASSLSAEDTQYFGPGTRLTVL.

This clone has a handful of counts. V usage is TRBV2 and J usage is TRBJ2-7; 12 bases line up with TRBD2. There are 14 residues in the CDR3. Per the germline V gene, CDR1 is SNHLY and CDR2 is FYNNEI. Unmatched junction bases numbered 4, after V lost 6 bases and J lost 4 bases. This chain's CDR3 is CASRAGLAGYEQYF. The CDR3 DNA is TGTGCCAGCAGGGCCGGACTAGCGGGGTACGAGCAGTACTTC. Drawing the rest from reference TRBV2 and TRBJ2-7, the complete variable domain is EPEVTQTPSHQVTQMGQEVILRCVPISNHLYFYWYRQILGQKVEFLVSFYNNEISEKSEIFDDQFSVERPDGSNFTLKIRSTKLEDSAMYFCASRAGLAGYEQYFGPGTRLTVT.

There are a few counts of this clone. The rearrangement uses TRBV7-9 and TRBJ2-7; 7 bases are shared with TRBD1. J gave up 6 bases and V 2 bases, and 7 bases lay outside the gene matches. This CDR3 spans 14 amino acids. From germline, CDR1 is SEHNR and CDR2 FQNEAQ (reference sequence). Written as DNA, the CDR3 is TGTGCCAGCAGCTTACGACAGGGTTCTTCCGAGCAGTACTTC. Translating it yields CASSLRQGSSEQYF.

This clone appeared a few times. The chain couples TRBV28 to TRBJ2-1, with 7 bases fitting TRBD2. Looked up from germline, CDR1 is MDHEN and CDR2 is SYDVKM. CDR3 length: 14 residues. V was pared by 8 bases and J by 2 bases, with 6 bases of the junction left unmatched. The CDR3 coding sequence is TGTGCCAGCCTCGGGGCGGGGGCCTACAATGAGCAGTTCTTC. This translates into CASLGAGAYNEQFF.

V and J are TRBV7-6 and TRBJ2-3; the D gene is possibly TRBD1 (5 bases). The V gene's germline CDR1 is SGHVS and CDR2 FNYEAQ. CDR3 length: 14 amino acids. The V end was cut by 2 bases, the J end by 5 bases, with 11 bases between. CDR3 DNA sequence: TGTGCCAGCAGCTTATTGGGCAGGGTAGATACGCAGTATTTT. Translating gives CASSLLGRVDTQYF.

As regards this clone: At the DNA level, this CDR3 is encoded by other sequences in the same sample as well. V is TRBV5-1 and J is TRBJ2-7; 10 bases are shared with TRBD2. Trimming cost V 5 bases and J 0 bases; bases outside gene matches: 5. Germline CDR1 SGHRS, CDR2 YFSETQ. The CDR3 contains 15 residues. The CDR3 DNA is TGCGCCAGCAGTTTTAGCGGGGGGAGCTCCTACGAGCAGTACTTC. As protein: CASSFSGGSSYEQYF.

This clone was seen more than once but under ten times. J is TRBJ1-4 and V is TRBV18, with D unresolved. V shed 6 bases and J shed 0 bases, with 8 bases lying between them. The germline CDR1 and CDR2 sequences are KGHSH and LQKENI. The CDR3 is 14 residues long. CDR3 in DNA: TGTGCCAGCTCCGCCGCAGCAACTAATGAAAAACTGTTTTTT. Translated, it gives CASSAAATNEKLFF.

The chain employs TRBV11-2 and TRBJ1-1, with D maybe TRBD1 (5 bases). V lost 4 bases and J 3 bases, leaving 9 bases between the germline ends. CDR3 length: 13 amino acids. Germline CDR1 and CDR2: SGHAT and FQNNGV. DNA for the CDR3: TGTGCCAGCAGCTCCCGCAGGGACACTGAAGCTTTCTTT. Amino acid sequence: CASSSRRDTEAFF.

This clone was picked up a small number of times. The CDR3 region is CASSARGGGGIVDTQYF. In DNA, the CDR3 is TGTGCCAGCAGCGCCCGAGGTGGCGGGGGGATTGTAGATACGCAGTATTTT. This chain uses TRBV9 with TRBJ2-3; 8 nucleotides agree with TRBD2. This CDR3 is 17 amino acids long. Germline lookup yields CDR1 SGDLS and CDR2 YYNGEE. V lost 3 bases to trimming and J lost 5 bases; unmatched junction nucleotides: 14.

The genes are TRBV5-8 and TRBJ1-6, with a possible D match to TRBD1 (6 bases). V lost 7 bases and J 4 bases, leaving 12 bases between the germline ends. This CDR3 is built from 14 residues. Germline assignment: CDR1 SGHTS and CDR2 YDEGEE. The CDR3 is CASGTGQYNSPLHF. As DNA, the CDR3 is TGTGCCAGCGGGACGGGACAATATAATTCACCCCTCCACTTT.

This clone appeared a few times. The rearrangement links TRBV27 to TRBJ2-7; TRBD1 matches at 9 bases. The V gene's germline CDR1 is MNHEY and CDR2 SMNVEV (reference sequence). V trimming: 6 bases; J trimming: 4 bases; junction bases outside the gene matches: 10. This CDR3 spans 15 amino acids. The CDR3 spells CASSRTGQGIYEQYF. As DNA, the CDR3 is TGTGCCAGCAGCCGGACGGGACAGGGCATATACGAGCAGTACTTC.

The table lists this clone with a few counts. J is TRBJ1-1 and V is TRBV28; 8 bases are a match to TRBD1. The V and J ends lost 4 bases and 1 base, in that order; junction bases with no gene match: 5. Germline V gives CDR1 MDHEN, CDR2 SYDVKM. This CDR3 comprises 15 residues. The CDR3 is CASSSGGTGNTEAFF. In DNA, the CDR3 is TGTGCCAGCAGTTCCGGTGGGACAGGGAACACTGAAGCTTTCTTT. Using reference TRBV28 and TRBJ1-1 for the parts outside the CDR3, the full variable domain is DVKVTQSSRYLVKRTGEKVFLECVQDMDHENMFWYRQDPGLGLRLIYFSYDVKMKEKGDIPEGYSVSREKKERFSLILESASTNQTSMYLCASSSGGTGNTEAFFGQGTRLTVV.

V usage is TRBV19 and J usage is TRBJ2-5, with 9 bases that match TRBD1. This CDR3 comprises 13 residues. Trimming removed 9 bases from V and 1 base from J; junction bases left unmatched: 3. Germline CDR1 LNHDA, CDR2 SQIVND (reference sequence). The CDR3 sequence: CASGTGSQETQYF. DNA for the CDR3: TGTGCCAGCGGGACAGGGAGCCAAGAGACCCAGTACTTC.